Listed below are T cell receptor beta chains from one sample, sequenced in a study of T cell repertoires in cytomegalovirus infection. TCRdb re-called the reads with MiXCR, one entry per CDR3 protein. The profile covers 300,000 to 400,000 distinct CDR3 sequences, with around a sixth appearing a single time and 7.5% to 9% taken by the ten largest. Sequencing was performed on PBMCs. These receptors were taken from a human donor in good health (CMV status not recorded). Some clones in this sample may be carry-over from other donors' samples. Each CDR3 is given with its conserved first and last residue. The D gene is left open where the match is weak. Only some rows state a clone size, as once, few, many or a class for expanded clones.

cdr3_aa,cdr3_nt,cdr3_length,j_call,v_call,d_call,clone_size
CASSHYNDRSTDTQYF,TGCGCCAGCAGCCACTATAACGACAGGAGCACAGATACGCAGTATTTT,16,TRBJ2-3,TRBV5-1,-,few
CASTGGSYNEQFF,TGTGCCAGCACCGGGGGGTCCTACAATGAGCAGTTCTTC,13,TRBJ2-1,TRBV7-9,TRBD2,-
CASSVWDFEDGYTF,TGTGCCAGCAGTGTGTGGGACTTTGAGGATGGCTACACCTTC,14,TRBJ1-2,TRBV6-1,-,many
CASSWGQGLYNEQFF,TGTGCCAGCAGCTGGGGACAGGGGTTATACAATGAGCAGTTCTTC,15,TRBJ2-1,TRBV11-2,TRBD1,few
CASSLGETSGGERIF,TGTGCCAGCAGCTTAGGGGAGACTAGCGGGGGGGAGCGGATCTTC,15,TRBJ2-1,TRBV7-9,TRBD2,-
CASSSGGQGFGELFF,TGTGCCAGCAGCTCAGGGGGACAGGGTTTCGGGGAGCTGTTTTTT,15,TRBJ2-2,TRBV7-2,TRBD1,many
CASSLRPGGYEQYF,TGTGCCAGCAGCTTACGCCCGGGGGGCTACGAGCAGTACTTC,14,TRBJ2-7,TRBV7-2,TRBD2,few
CASSLSLAGAYEQYF,TGTGCCAGCAGTTTATCACTAGCGGGAGCCTACGAGCAGTACTTC,15,TRBJ2-7,TRBV27,TRBD2,-
CASSSRAKETQYF,TGTGCCAGCAGCTCTCGGGCCAAAGAGACCCAGTACTTC,13,TRBJ2-5,TRBV5-4,-,-
CASGLGNTEAFF,TGTGCTAGTGGTTTGGGGAACACTGAAGCTTTCTTT,12,TRBJ1-1,TRBV12-5,-,many
CASSDRAGPYEQYF,TGTGCCAGCAGTGATAGGGCAGGGCCATACGAGCAGTACTTC,14,TRBJ2-7,TRBV25-1,-,many
CASSNGLAAYEQYF,TGTGCCAGCAGTAACGGACTAGCGGCCTACGAGCAGTACTTC,14,TRBJ2-7,TRBV6-6,TRBD2,-
CASSRWRDTQYF,TGTGCCAGCAGCCGATGGCGAGATACGCAGTATTTT,12,TRBJ2-3,TRBV7-6,-,many
CASSFPLQGVSSYNEQFF,TGTGCCAGCAGTTTTCCCCTTCAGGGGGTGAGCTCCTACAATGAGCAGTTCTTC,18,TRBJ2-1,TRBV12-3/TRBV12-4,TRBD1,-